The source of this T cell receptor (beta chain) is a study of blood T cell repertoires in COVID-19 (dated by TCRdb to 2018 to 2020). With respect to the entire study: Samples covering the acute and convalescent phases of COVID-19 were provided by collaborators in the United States, Italy and Spain. The prospective study material was composed of cDNA or gDNA derived from T cells, B-cell-depleted T cells, or PBMCs. Subjects who had been exposed to COVID-19, were actively infected with it, or had recovered from it provided the deeply sampled blood TCRbeta repertoires that made up the dataset. A freely available public database, intended as a resource for researchers studying the immune response to SARS-CoV-2, is where the repertoires were released. Samples came from the ongoing ImmuneRACE study (first 160 participants) plus 1,254 subjects from 6 global collaborators. Where available, HLA class I and class II types were obtained from metadata supplied by the sample provider rather than from assay-based typing. A de-identified subject ID, COVID-19 status, age in years and sex were almost always included in the sample metadata.

Spanning cysteine to phenylalanine, the CDR3 consists of 12 amino acids. Of all the DNA, just the CDR3 is kept, 36 bases in frame from base 1. Based on the germline V gene (reference sequence), the CDR1 and CDR2 sequences are LNHDA and SQIVND. A distance of 11 bases separates the germline ends of V and J, which lose 6 bases and 8 bases respectively. Findings and caveats that apply to the study as a whole: The amount of clinical and demographic metadata varied by source and participant and was provided uncurated.

Remarks on this clone: This clone's antigen is unknown. No much larger clonotype is one base removed from it; base qualities were not supplied.

Collaborating institutions collected whole blood in K2EDTA tubes following their own protocols. For TCRbeta analysis, collaborators shipped samples as frozen whole blood, isolated PBMCs, or DNA extracted from either of those sample types. TCRbeta CDR3 regions were amplified from genomic DNA using the immunoSEQ Assay, a bias-controlled multiplex PCR. The authors' pipeline ran thus. Nucleated cell counts per sample were estimated from amplification of reference gene primers within the assay. Sequence reads were collapsed and filtered to measure the absolute abundance of every unique TCRbeta CDR3 rearrangement. For each sample, productive Simpson clonality was calculated by taking the square root of Simpson's diversity index across productive rearrangements. The clones in this table, taken by TCRdb from immuneACCESS, are in-frame only. Not every clone is retained; where verified, under half of the shortfall comes from an unresolved V gene, and the cause of the rest is unknown. V and J calls and clone size are as listed in that table; D and trimming were resolved from the DNA. The sample profile shows about 200,000 clones; around 84% of them were found once. 20% of the sample is in the top ten clones.

The receptor comes from a human donor in a cohort sampled during active COVID-19. The material sequenced was peripheral blood. The rearranged segments are TRBV19 and TRBJ2-1; TRBD1 is a weak D gene call, 5 bases matching. The DNA reads TGTGCCAGTAGCCAGGGTGGTTATGAGCAGTTCTTC. Its translation reads: CASSQGGYEQFF.